The 27 T cell receptor beta chains below were found in one sample sequenced in a study of identical twins (dated by TCRdb to the mid-2010s). Library creation used 5' RACE. These reads were obtained on an Illumina HiSeq 2000. TCRdb handled the public reads itself, with Q25 trimming in fastp and clone calling in MiXCR, and kept productive beta chains. For every CDR3 protein sequence, its rows merge into one entry that carries the most common genes and DNA. This sample gives 1.5 million to 2 million distinct CDR3 sequences in total; under 35% of them show up just once. The ten largest account for 0.27% of the sample. The material sequenced was cord blood. All receptors derive from a newborn girl in good health.

This clonotype was observed a handful of times. The rearrangement joins TRBV7-9 to TRBJ1-1; D is ambiguous. The CDR3 runs to 11 residues. Trimming shortened V by 6 bases and J by 6 bases, and 8 bases separated the two germline ends. Germline V gene data show CDR1 as SEHNR and CDR2 as FQNEAQ (reference sequence). CDR3 in DNA: TGTGCCAGCAGTTTTGGGCCTGAAGCTTTCTTT. It is translated as CASSFGPEAFF.

This chain connects TRBV12-3 or TRBV12-4 to TRBJ1-4; 7 bases match TRBD1. Germline trimming cut 6 bases from V and 7 bases from J; bases unmatched to any gene: 14. This CDR3 comprises 16 residues. The CDR3 loop is CASSPLPGQSAEKLFF. CDR3 DNA: TGTGCCAGCAGCCCTCTTCCGGGACAGTCGGCTGAAAAACTGTTTTTT.

This clonotype was observed a few times. This chain links TRBV5-1 with TRBJ2-2, with TRBD1 matching 7 bases. After removal of 3 bases from V and 2 bases from J, the junction contained 4 bases not matched to a gene. This CDR3 is 15 amino acids long. The germline gives CDR1 SGHRS, CDR2 YFSETQ. The CDR3 sequence: CASSSDRPNTGELFF. CDR3 coding DNA: TGCGCCAGCAGCTCGGACAGGCCAAACACCGGGGAGCTGTTTTTT. The entire variable domain, with the rest obtained from reference TRBV5-1 and TRBJ2-2, is as follows: KAGVTQTPRYLIKTRGQQVTLSCSPISGHRSVSWYQQTPGQGLQFLFEYFSETQRNKGNFPGRFSGRQFSNSRSEMNVSTLELGDSALYLCASSSDRPNTGELFFGEGSRLTVL.

This clonotype has more than one count but fewer than ten. J is TRBJ1-6 and V is TRBV2; D unresolved. Germline CDR1 and CDR2: SNHLY and FYNNEI. Trimming removed 2 bases from V and 8 bases from J, with 16 bases in between. The CDR3 has 16 amino acids. The DNA of the CDR3 is TGTGCCAGCAGTGAAAGGTCGTACCCTTGGGATTCACCCCTCCACTTT. Protein: CASSERSYPWDSPLHF.

The chain recombines TRBV6-5 with TRBJ1-1, with D tentatively TRBD1 (5 bases). Trimming took off 6 bases at V and 10 bases at J, with 18 bases between the two ends. This CDR3 region has 13 residues. The germline V gene has CDR1 MNHEY and CDR2 SVGAGI. CDR3 in DNA: TGTGCCAGCAGCTTCTACGGGACCTCTGGAGCTTTCTTT. Its translation: CASSFYGTSGAFF.

The chain joins TRBV2 to TRBJ2-1, with TRBD2 identical over 11 bases. Germline V gives CDR1 SNHLY, CDR2 FYNNEI. The CDR3 has 16 residues. V trimming: 3 bases; J trimming: 13 bases; junction bases outside the gene matches: 14. The CDR3, as DNA: TGTGCCAGCAGTGAGGGGACTAGCGGAGGGGGAGAGACCCAGTTCTTC. This codes for CASSEGTSGGGETQFF.

The chain is built from TRBV28 and TRBJ1-4, with 8 bases identical to TRBD1. The junction had 11 bases not matched to a gene; V was cut back by 6 bases and J by 8 bases. The germline V gene has CDR1 MDHEN and CDR2 SYDVKM. This CDR3 comprises 15 residues. This CDR3 reads CASSPAGQGGEKLFF. The DNA for the CDR3 is TGTGCCAGCAGCCCCGCCGGACAGGGAGGGGAAAAACTGTTTTTT.

The chain has TRBV4-2 and TRBJ2-7; D is unresolved. The germline V gene has CDR1 LGHNA and CDR2 YNFKEQ. The CDR3 covers 13 residues. The V and J ends lost 5 bases and 3 bases respectively, with 11 bases between them. CDR3: CASSYDSFYEQYF. The CDR3 DNA is TGTGCCAGCAGCTACGACTCTTTCTACGAGCAGTACTTC.

There are a few counts of this clonotype. This chain uses TRBV25-1 with TRBJ1-2; 8 positions agree with TRBD1. CDR3 length: 15 amino acids. Per germline, CDR1 MGHDK and CDR2 SYGVNS. The V gene end was trimmed by 3 bases and the J gene end by 6 bases; junction bases not matched to a gene: 9. CDR3 nucleotides: TGTGCCAGCAGTGATCGTGTCAGGGGGCAAGATGGCTACACCTTC. Protein product: CASSDRVRGQDGYTF.

V gene TRBV14 combines with J gene TRBJ2-1; 12 nucleotides agree with TRBD2. Looked up from germline, CDR1 is SGHDN and CDR2 is FVKESK. The CDR3 has 16 residues. With 3 bases clipped from V and 1 base from J, the junction kept 1 base outside the gene matches. The CDR3 DNA follows: TGTGCCAGCAGCCACGGGACTAGCGGGTCCTACAATGAGCAGTTCTTC. Protein: CASSHGTSGSYNEQFF.

The gene calls are TRBV7-9 and TRBJ2-1; D is possibly TRBD1 or TRBD2 (5 bases each). The CDR3 spans 14 residues. V was shortened by 4 bases and J by 6 bases, with 13 bases between the two germline ends. Per germline, CDR1 SEHNR and CDR2 FQNEAQ (reference sequence). CDR3: CASSWDGWGNEQFF. DNA of the CDR3: TGTGCCAGCAGCTGGGACGGTTGGGGCAATGAGCAGTTCTTC.

This chain joins TRBV6-5 and TRBJ2-5; 10 bases line up with TRBD2. Germline V gene sequence: CDR1 MNHEY, CDR2 SVGAGI. Germline trimming cut 5 bases from V and 11 bases from J; bases unmatched to any gene: 11. The CDR3 runs 14 residues. CDR3: CASSLPTSGYEQYF. DNA for the CDR3: TGTGCCAGCAGTCTCCCGACTAGCGGGTATGAGCAGTACTTC.

This chain connects TRBV6-1 to TRBJ2-5; 7 nucleotides match TRBD2. The CDR3 totals 14 residues. Germline CDR1 reads MNHNS; CDR2 reads SASEGT. V trimming: 5 bases; J trimming: 11 bases; junction bases outside the gene matches: 14. This CDR3 is CASSTPGGFNEQYF. Here the CDR3 DNA reads TGTGCCAGCAGTACGCCGGGAGGCTTCAATGAGCAGTACTTC.

This clonotype appeared many times. The chain combines TRBV6-2 or TRBV6-3 with TRBJ2-5; D gene unclear. The CDR3 length is 12 residues. The germline gives CDR1 MNHEY, CDR2 SVGEGT. Trimming shortened V by 2 bases and J by 4 bases, and 5 bases separated the two germline ends. CDR3 DNA: TGTGCCAGCAGTTACGGATTAGAGACCCAGTACTTC. Translating it yields CASSYGLETQYF.

This clonotype appeared many times. V gene TRBV5-1 combines with J gene TRBJ2-1; 11 bases are a match to TRBD2. This CDR3 comprises 15 residues. The V and J ends lost 1 base and 6 bases, in that order; junction bases with no gene match: 3. CDR1 is SGHRS, CDR2 YFSETQ, per germline. CDR3: CASSLTSGSSNEQFF. In DNA form, the CDR3 reads TGCGCCAGCAGCTTGACTAGCGGGAGCTCCAATGAGCAGTTCTTC.

This sequence joins TRBV29-1 and TRBJ1-2; D is unclear. V was shortened by 4 bases and J by 10 bases, with 7 bases between the two germline ends. This CDR3 has 9 amino acids. Germline V gives CDR1 SQVTM, CDR2 ANQGSEA. The CDR3 reads CSVAPAYTF. The CDR3 nucleotides are TGCAGCGTTGCCCCAGCCTACACCTTC.

In this sample, this clonotype turned up a few times. The CDR3 DNA sequence: TGTGCCAGCACCCGGGACGGTTCTAATGAAAAACTGTTTTTT. This encodes CASTRDGSNEKLFF. The rearrangement uses TRBV6-1 and TRBJ1-4; D possibly corresponds to TRBD1 (5 bases). The CDR3 totals 14 residues. Between the trimmed V and J ends, which lost 7 bases and 3 bases, there was a span of 12 bases. Germline lookup yields CDR1 MNHNS and CDR2 SASEGT.

As concerns this clonotype: This may stem from a read error, because a much larger clone lies one nucleotide away. The chain links TRBV29-1 to TRBJ2-5; the D gene is possibly TRBD2 (6 bases). Trimming stripped 4 bases from V and 13 bases from J, with 25 bases between. The CDR3 has 14 amino acids. From germline, CDR1 is SQVTM and CDR2 ANQGSEA. CDR3 bases: TGCAGCGTTGGCGGGGCAGGAAATTCCTACGAGCGGTACTTC. Protein: CSVGGAGNSYERYF.

V usage is TRBV5-6 and J usage is TRBJ2-5, with D perhaps TRBD2 (6 bases). Germline-derived CDR1 and CDR2 are SGHDT and YYEEEE. This CDR3 spans 16 amino acids. The V end was cut by 1 base, the J end by 4 bases, with 17 bases between. The CDR3 coding sequence is TGTGCCAGCAGCTTGAGGGCCGGGACTTGGACAGAGACCCAGTACTTC. It translates to CASSLRAGTWTETQYF.

The chain carries TRBV6-5 and TRBJ2-2; 8 bases are shared with TRBD2. Per germline, CDR1 MNHEY and CDR2 SVGAGI. This CDR3 has 16 amino acids. Trimming removed 2 bases from V and 5 bases from J; junction bases left unmatched: 7. CDR3 nucleotides: TGTGCCAGCAGTTACGGGGGACTAGGAGAGACCGGGGAGCTGTTTTTT. It yields the protein CASSYGGLGETGELFF.

The count of this clonotype is one. The V and J genes are TRBV20-1 and TRBJ2-3, with 10 bases identical to TRBD1. Germline loops: CDR1 DFQATT, CDR2 SNEGSKA (reference sequence). J was trimmed by 3 bases and V by 3 bases; bases with no gene match: 9. The CDR3 spans 16 residues. CDR3 bases: TGCAGTGCTAGGCGTTTTGGACAGGGGGGTACAGATACGCAGTATTTT. Amino acids: CSARRFGQGGTDTQYF.

The chain has TRBV3-1 and TRBJ1-2; D is undetermined. The V end was cut by 4 bases, the J end by 5 bases, with 17 bases between. The germline V gene encodes CDR1 LGHDT and CDR2 YNNKEL (reference sequence). The CDR3 is 15 amino acids. The CDR3 spells CASSRLVPGKYGYTF. CDR3 coding DNA: TGTGCCAGCAGCCGGTTAGTTCCCGGCAAGTATGGCTACACCTTC.

The chain employs TRBV7-2 and TRBJ2-5; 7 nucleotides align to TRBD2. This CDR3 contains 15 residues. With 1 base clipped from V and 2 bases from J, the junction kept 4 bases outside the gene matches. Germline-derived CDR1 and CDR2 are SGHTA and FQGNSA. The CDR3 protein is CASSLGGGKQETQYF. CDR3 coding DNA: TGTGCCAGCAGCTTAGGCGGGGGAAAACAAGAGACCCAGTACTTC.

In this sample, this clonotype turned up a few times. The chain carries TRBV4-1 and TRBJ2-7, with D maybe TRBD2 (5 bases). V was cut by 0 bases and J by 2 bases, with 11 bases left in between. This CDR3 contains 15 residues. Germline V gene lookup returns CDR1 MGHRA and CDR2 YSYEKL. The CDR3 nucleotides are TGCGCCAGCAGCCAAGATAGACTACTTACCTACGAGCAGTACTTC. Translating gives CASSQDRLLTYEQYF.

The genes are TRBV20-1 and TRBJ2-7, with TRBD2 identical over 10 bases. The CDR3 spans 16 residues. The V gene's germline CDR1 is DFQATT and CDR2 SNEGSKA (reference sequence). Unmatched junction bases numbered 16, after V lost 4 bases and J lost 7 bases. The CDR3 sequence: CSAISGGGSTYNEQYF. The CDR3 DNA sequence: TGCAGTGCTATAAGCGGGGGGGGATCGACTTACAATGAGCAGTACTTC.

This clonotype was detected a few times. This chain links TRBV12-3 or TRBV12-4 with TRBJ1-2; TRBD1 is a possible D gene (5 bases). V dropped 5 bases and J dropped 7 bases, with 11 bases sitting between them. This CDR3 contains 12 residues. CDR3 residues: CASSAGGGGYTF. DNA for the CDR3: TGTGCCAGCAGTGCCGGGGGGGGTGGCTACACCTTC.

The chain uses TRBV10-3 and TRBJ2-7; 11 positions agree with TRBD2. CDR1 ENHRY and CDR2 SYGVKD come from the germline V gene. This CDR3 is built from 15 residues. With 5 bases clipped from V and 1 base from J, the junction kept 4 bases outside the gene matches. The CDR3 bases are TGTGCCATCAGTAATATAGCGGGGGGGTCCTACGAGCAGTACTTC. Its translation: CAISNIAGGSYEQYF.